These T cell receptor beta chains were read from a single sample in a study of molecular identifiers for immune sequencing clone quantification. From the PCR reads, TCRdb called clonotypes with MiXCR, one entry per CDR3 protein. Of about 640,000 distinct CDR3 sequences listed, 20% are singletons. The sequencing input was naive CD8+ T cells from blood, with Jurkat cell RNA spiked in. These receptors all stem from a human donor in good health. Some libraries in this study had Jurkat cell RNA spiked in. The CDR3 runs from the conserved cysteine through the conserved F or W. The D gene is left open where the match is weak. Clone size is given for some rows only: seen once, a few or many times, or a class if the clone is expanded.

size	D	V	J	length	DNA	CDR3
.	TRBD2	TRBV20-1	TRBJ2-5	19	TGCAGTGCTCTGGACAGCGGACTAGCGGGACCCTTGATCGGTGAGACCCAGTACTTC	CSALDSGLAGPLIGETQYF
.	.	TRBV15	TRBJ2-2	15	TGTGCCACTGTCGTGGGTGACGCGAACACCGGGGAGCTGTTTTTT	CATVVGDANTGELFF
many	TRBD2	TRBV5-4	TRBJ2-2	19	TGTGCCAGCAGCTTTGCACTAGCGGGAGTCTACGCGAACACCGGGGAGCTGTTTTTT	CASSFALAGVYANTGELFF
many	TRBD2	TRBV3-1	TRBJ2-3	15	TGTGCCAGCAGCCAAGAAAGCGGGGTAGGAGATACGCAGTATTTT	CASSQESGVGDTQYF
.	.	TRBV19	TRBJ1-1	15	TGTGCCAGTAGTCCCCTCCGGGCCACGAACACTGAAGCTTTCTTT	CASSPLRATNTEAFF
many	.	TRBV2	TRBJ2-3	15	TGTGCCAGCAGTGAAGGCTCGGTCGCTCCAGGTACGCAGTATTTT	CASSEGSVAPGTQYF
.	TRBD1	TRBV2	TRBJ1-1	15	TGTGCCGGCAGTGACAGGGGTCACCTGAACACTGAAGCTTTCTTT	CAGSDRGHLNTEAFF
.	TRBD2	TRBV4-3	TRBJ2-1	16	TGCGCCAGCAGCCAAGATGCGGGCGGGGCGGGAGATGAGCAGTTCTTC	CASSQDAGGAGDEQFF
many	TRBD2	TRBV7-9	TRBJ2-3	15	TGTGCCAGCAGCTTAGTAGCGGGAGACAGAGATACGCAGTATTTT	CASSLVAGDRDTQYF
.	.	TRBV19	TRBJ2-7	16	TGTGCCAGTAGTATAGATCTTTACGGGGGCCGGCTCGAGCAGTACTTC	CASSIDLYGGRLEQYF
.	.	TRBV19	TRBJ1-5	13	TGTGCCAGTAGTATAGTTTGGCAGGACGCCACGCATTTT	CASSIVWQDATHF
.	TRBD1	TRBV14	TRBJ2-3	15	TGTGCCAGCAGCCGAGAGACAGGGGTCACAGATACGCAGTATTTT	CASSRETGVTDTQYF
.	.	TRBV4-1	TRBJ1-1	12	TGCGCCAGCAGCCAGGTGAACACTGAAACTTTCTTT	CASSQVNTETFF
many	.	TRBV12-3/TRBV12-4	TRBJ1-6	13	TGTGCCAGTACGGAGGCACCTAATTCACCCCTCCACTTT	CASTEAPNSPLHF
many	.	TRBV9	TRBJ1-1	15	TGTGCCAGCAGCGTAGGTCGGGGGGCGGGCACTGAAGCTTTCTTT	CASSVGRGAGTEAFF
few	TRBD2	TRBV4-3	TRBJ2-3	17	TGCGCCAGCAGCCAAGATCAATTGGCGGGAGGGCCAGATACGCAGTATTTT	CASSQDQLAGGPDTQYF
many	.	TRBV27	TRBJ2-7	13	TGTGCCAGCAGTTTCAACCTGGGGTCCGAGCAGTACTTC	CASSFNLGSEQYF
.	.	TRBV12-3/TRBV12-4	TRBJ1-4	13	TGTGCCGGCAGTTCTTGGGCTAATGAAAAACTGTTTTTT	CAGSSWANEKLFF